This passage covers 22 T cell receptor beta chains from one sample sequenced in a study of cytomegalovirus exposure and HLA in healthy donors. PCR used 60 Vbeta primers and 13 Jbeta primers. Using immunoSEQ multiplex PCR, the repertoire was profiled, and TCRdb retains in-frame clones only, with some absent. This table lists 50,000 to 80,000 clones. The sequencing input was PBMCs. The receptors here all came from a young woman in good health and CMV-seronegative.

CDR3 nucleotides: TGTGCCAGCAGCCGGGTCTACTCCTCCTACGAGCAGTACTTC. This codes for CASSRVYSSYEQYF. The chain couples TRBV6-1 to TRBJ2-7; D unresolved. Germline V gene lookup returns CDR1 MNHNS and CDR2 SASEGT. Trimming cost V 6 bases and J 0 bases, with 12 bases left between them. The CDR3 runs to 14 residues.

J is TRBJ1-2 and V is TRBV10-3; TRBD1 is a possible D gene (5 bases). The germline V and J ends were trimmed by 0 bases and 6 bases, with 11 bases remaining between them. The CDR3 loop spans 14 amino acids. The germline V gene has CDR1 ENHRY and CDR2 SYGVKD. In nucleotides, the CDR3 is TGTGCCATCAGTGAGTCCTATGCAGGGAATGGCTACACCTTC. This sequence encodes CAISESYAGNGYTF.

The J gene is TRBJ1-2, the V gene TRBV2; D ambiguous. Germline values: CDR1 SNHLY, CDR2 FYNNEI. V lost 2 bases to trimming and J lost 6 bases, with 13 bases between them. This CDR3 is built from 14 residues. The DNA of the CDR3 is TGTGCCAGCAGTGAAAGGTGGGCATACGATGGCTACACCTTC. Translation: CASSERWAYDGYTF.

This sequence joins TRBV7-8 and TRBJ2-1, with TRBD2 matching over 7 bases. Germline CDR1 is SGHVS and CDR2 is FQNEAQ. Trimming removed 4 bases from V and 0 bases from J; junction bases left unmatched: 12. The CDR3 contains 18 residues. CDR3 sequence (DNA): TGTGCCAGCAGCTCACCGATATCGGGAGGAAGCTCCTACAATGAGCAGTTCTTC. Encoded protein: CASSSPISGGSSYNEQFF.

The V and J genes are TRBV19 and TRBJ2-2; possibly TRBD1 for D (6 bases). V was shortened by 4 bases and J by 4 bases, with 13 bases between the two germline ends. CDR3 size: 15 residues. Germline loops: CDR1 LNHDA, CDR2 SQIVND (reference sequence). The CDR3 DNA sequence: TGTGCCAGTAGTAAGACAGGCCAGGGCACCGGGGAGCTGTTTTTT. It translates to CASSKTGQGTGELFF.

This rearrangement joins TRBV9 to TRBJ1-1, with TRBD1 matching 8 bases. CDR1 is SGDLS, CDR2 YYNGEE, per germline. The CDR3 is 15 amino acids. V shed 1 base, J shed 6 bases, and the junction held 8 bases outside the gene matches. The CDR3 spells CASSVMGQADAEAFF. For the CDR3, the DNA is TGTGCCAGCAGCGTAATGGGACAGGCGGATGCTGAAGCTTTCTTT.

The CDR3 DNA sequence: TGTGCCAGCAGCCAAGATGGCAGGGAAGAGTGGAACACTGAAGCTTTCTTT. Translating gives CASSQDGREEWNTEAFF. V gene TRBV4-2 combines with J gene TRBJ1-1; D might be TRBD1 (5 bases). The germline V gene encodes CDR1 LGHNA and CDR2 YNFKEQ. There are 17 residues in the CDR3. The germline V and J ends were trimmed by 0 bases and 1 base, with 15 bases remaining between them.

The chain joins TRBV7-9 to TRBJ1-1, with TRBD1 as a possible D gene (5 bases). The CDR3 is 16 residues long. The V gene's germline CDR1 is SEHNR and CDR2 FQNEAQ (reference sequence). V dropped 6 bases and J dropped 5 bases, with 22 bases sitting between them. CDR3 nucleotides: TGTGCCAGCAGTCCCGTTGGGGGGACTTGGGAAACTGAAGCTTTCTTT. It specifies CASSPVGGTWETEAFF. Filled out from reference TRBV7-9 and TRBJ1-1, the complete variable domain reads DTGVSQNPRHKITKRGQNVTFRCDPISEHNRLYWYRQTLGQGPEFLTYFQNEAQLEKSRLLSDRFSAERPKGSFSTLEIQRTEQGDSAMYLCASSPVGGTWETEAFFGQGTRLTVV.

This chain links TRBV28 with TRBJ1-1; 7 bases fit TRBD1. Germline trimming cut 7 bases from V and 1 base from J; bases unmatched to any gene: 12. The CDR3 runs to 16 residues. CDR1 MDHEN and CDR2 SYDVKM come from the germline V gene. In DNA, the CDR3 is TGTGCCAGCAAGGACGACAGGGCATTCAGGAACACTGAAGCTTTCTTT. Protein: CASKDDRAFRNTEAFF.

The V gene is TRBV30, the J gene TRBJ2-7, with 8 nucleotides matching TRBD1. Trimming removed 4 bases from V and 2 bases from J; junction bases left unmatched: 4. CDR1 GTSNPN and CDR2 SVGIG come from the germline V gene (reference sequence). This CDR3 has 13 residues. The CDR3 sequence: CAWIPTGAYEQYF. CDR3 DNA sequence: TGTGCCTGGATCCCGACAGGGGCCTACGAGCAGTACTTC.

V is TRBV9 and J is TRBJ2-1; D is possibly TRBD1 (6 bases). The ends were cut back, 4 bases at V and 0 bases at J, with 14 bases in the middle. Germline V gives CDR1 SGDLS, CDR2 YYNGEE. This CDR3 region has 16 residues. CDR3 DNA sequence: TGTGCCAGCAGCCCACAGGGTAGCCTCTCCTACAATGAGCAGTTCTTC. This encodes CASSPQGSLSYNEQFF. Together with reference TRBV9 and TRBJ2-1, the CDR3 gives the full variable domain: DSGVTQTPKHLITATGQRVTLRCSPRSGDLSVYWYQQSLDQGLQFLIQYYNGEERAKGNILERFSAQQFPDLHSELNLSSLELGDSALYFCASSPQGSLSYNEQFFGPGTRLTVL.

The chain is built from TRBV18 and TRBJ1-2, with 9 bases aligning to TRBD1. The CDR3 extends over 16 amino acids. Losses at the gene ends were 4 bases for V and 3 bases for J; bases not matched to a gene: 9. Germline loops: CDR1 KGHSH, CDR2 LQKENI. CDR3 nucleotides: TGTGCCAGCTCACTTAAACCGGGACAGGGTGACTATGGCTACACCTTC. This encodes CASSLKPGQGDYGYTF.

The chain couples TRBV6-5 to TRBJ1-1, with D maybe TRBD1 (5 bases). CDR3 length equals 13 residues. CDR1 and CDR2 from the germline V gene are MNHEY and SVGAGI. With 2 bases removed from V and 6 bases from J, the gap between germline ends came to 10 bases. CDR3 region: CASSYNGASEAFF. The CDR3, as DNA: TGTGCCAGCAGTTACAATGGGGCCTCTGAAGCTTTCTTT.

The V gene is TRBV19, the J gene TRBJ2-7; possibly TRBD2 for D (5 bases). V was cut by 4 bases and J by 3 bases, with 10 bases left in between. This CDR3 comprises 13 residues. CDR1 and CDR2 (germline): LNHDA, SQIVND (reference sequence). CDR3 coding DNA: TGTGCCAGTAGTACAGGACTCGGCTACGAGCAGTACTTC. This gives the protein CASSTGLGYEQYF.

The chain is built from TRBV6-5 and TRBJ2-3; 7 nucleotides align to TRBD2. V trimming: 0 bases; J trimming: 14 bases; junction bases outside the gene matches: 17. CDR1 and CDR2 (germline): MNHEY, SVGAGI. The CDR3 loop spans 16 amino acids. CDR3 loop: CASSYSPGGSRILRYF. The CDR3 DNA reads TGTGCCAGCAGTTACTCCCCGGGGGGAAGCCGGATCCTTAGGTATTTT.

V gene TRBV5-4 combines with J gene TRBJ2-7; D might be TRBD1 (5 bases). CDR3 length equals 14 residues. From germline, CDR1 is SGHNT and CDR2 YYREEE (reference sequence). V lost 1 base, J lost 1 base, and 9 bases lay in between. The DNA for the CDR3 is TGTGCCAGCAGCTTGACAGGCCGATCCTACGAGCAGTACTTC. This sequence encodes CASSLTGRSYEQYF.

This chain's CDR3 is CTSSQIMGGGCQPQHF. DNA of the CDR3: TGCACCAGCAGCCAAATTATGGGTGGCGGGTGCCAGCCCCAGCATTTT. V is TRBV1 and J is TRBJ1-5. TRBV1 is termed a pseudogene. The CDR3 length is 16 residues.

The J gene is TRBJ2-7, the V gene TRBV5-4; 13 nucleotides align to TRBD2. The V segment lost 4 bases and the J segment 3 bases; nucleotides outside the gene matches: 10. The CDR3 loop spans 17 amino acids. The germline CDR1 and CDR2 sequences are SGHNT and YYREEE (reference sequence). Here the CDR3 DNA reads TGTGCCAGCAGCCTCCTTTCTAGGACTAGCGGGAGCTACGAGCAGTACTTC. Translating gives CASSLLSRTSGSYEQYF.

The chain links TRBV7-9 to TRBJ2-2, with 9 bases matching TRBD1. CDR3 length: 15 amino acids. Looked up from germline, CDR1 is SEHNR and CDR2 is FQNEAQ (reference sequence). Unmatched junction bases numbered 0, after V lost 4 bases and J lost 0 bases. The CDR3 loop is CASSWTGANTGELFF. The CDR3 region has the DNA TGTGCCAGCAGCTGGACAGGGGCGAACACCGGGGAGCTGTTTTTT.

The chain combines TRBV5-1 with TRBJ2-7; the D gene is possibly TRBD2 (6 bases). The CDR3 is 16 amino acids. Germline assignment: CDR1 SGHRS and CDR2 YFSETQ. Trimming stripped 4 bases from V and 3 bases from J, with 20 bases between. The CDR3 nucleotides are TGCGCCAGCAGCGGAACGATCAGCGGGCCCCTCTACGAGCAGTACTTC. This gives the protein CASSGTISGPLYEQYF.

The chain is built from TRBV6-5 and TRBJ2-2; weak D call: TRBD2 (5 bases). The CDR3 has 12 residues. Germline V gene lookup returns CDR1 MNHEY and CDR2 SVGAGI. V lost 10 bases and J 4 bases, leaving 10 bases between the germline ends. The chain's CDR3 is CATHEGTGELFF. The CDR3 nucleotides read TGTGCCACCCACGAGGGCACCGGGGAGCTGTTTTTT.

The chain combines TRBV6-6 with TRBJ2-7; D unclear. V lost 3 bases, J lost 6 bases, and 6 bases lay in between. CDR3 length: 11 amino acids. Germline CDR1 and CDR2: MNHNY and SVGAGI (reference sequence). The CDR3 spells CASSYSGEQYF. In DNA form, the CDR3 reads TGTGCCAGCAGTTATTCAGGCGAGCAGTACTTC.